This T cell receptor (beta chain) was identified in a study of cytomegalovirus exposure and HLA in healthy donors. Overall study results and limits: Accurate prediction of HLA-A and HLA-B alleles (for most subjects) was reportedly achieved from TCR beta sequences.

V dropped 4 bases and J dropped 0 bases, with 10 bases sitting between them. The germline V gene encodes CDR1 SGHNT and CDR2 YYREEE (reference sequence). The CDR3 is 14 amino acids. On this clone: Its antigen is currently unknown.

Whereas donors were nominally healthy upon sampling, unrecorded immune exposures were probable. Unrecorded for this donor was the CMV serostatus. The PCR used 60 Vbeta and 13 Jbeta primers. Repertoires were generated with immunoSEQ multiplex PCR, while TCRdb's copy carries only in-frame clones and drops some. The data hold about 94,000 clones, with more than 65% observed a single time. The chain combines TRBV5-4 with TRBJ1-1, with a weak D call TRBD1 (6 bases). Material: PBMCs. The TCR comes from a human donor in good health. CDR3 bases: TGTGCCAGCAGCCCCACAGGGATGAACACTGAAGCTTTCTTT. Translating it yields CASSPTGMNTEAFF.